Described below is a single T cell receptor (beta chain) sequence and its context. The germline gives CDR1 SGHVS, CDR2 FNYEAQ. V was pared by 2 bases and J by 5 bases, with 10 bases of the junction left unmatched. The CDR3 sequence is 17 residues long. This entry is derived from a study of cytomegalovirus exposure and HLA in healthy donors. Method: immunoSEQ multiplex PCR; TCRdb's copy keeps in-frame clones and lacks some. The sample shows over 150,000 clones, roughly 90% of them seen only once. The rearrangement uses TRBV7-6 and TRBJ1-5; 9 bases fit TRBD1. What was sequenced was PBMCs. The sequence was obtained from a man aged 18 to 29 in good health and CMV-seropositive. CDR3 coding DNA: TGTGCCAGCAGCTTATCACTGGGGACAGGGAGGGATCAGCCCCAGCATTTT. Translation: CASSLSLGTGRDQPQHF. The entire variable domain, with the rest obtained from reference TRBV7-6 and TRBJ1-5, is as follows: GAGVSQSPRYKVTKRGQDVALRCDPISGHVSLYWYRQALGQGPEFLTYFNYEAQQDKSGLPNDRFSAERPEGSISTLTIQRTEQRDSAMYRCASSLSLGTGRDQPQHFGDGTRLSIL.